This TCR beta chain was profiled in a study of shared clonotypes between healthy human individuals. For the study at large: Three plates each covered CD4 naive and memory; CD8 naive two, CD8 memory one. The study's findings and limits: Incompleteness in sorted-subset sequencing, despite large depth, was shown by rarefaction. Some clonotypes were shared by all four sorted-subset donors, while others were not shared. The non-shared ones had lower generation probabilities than the shared ones.

Per germline, CDR1 MGHRA and CDR2 YSYEKL. V lost 3 bases to trimming and J lost 4 bases; unmatched junction nucleotides: 5. The CDR3 is 15 amino acids. It was CD45RO-negative cells, positively selected for CCR7, that made up naive CD8 cells, with terminally differentiated effector memory CD45RA+ cells excluded. With regard to this clone: Antigen specificity is unknown.

Original processing methods: ImmunoSEQ sequences covered only the junction and lacked quality scores; filtering therefore differed. The table came from immunoSEQ multiplex PCR; TCRdb's copy has only in-frame clones and leaves some out. The V and J calls and the clone size are those of that table, but D and trimming were determined from the DNA. The repertoire holds about 2.1 million clones, with 90% to 95% as singletons. This clonotype was sampled from a man younger than 30 in good health. Some clones in this sample may be carry-over from other donors' samples. The chain has TRBV4-1 and TRBJ1-5, with 8 bases aligning to TRBD1. What was sequenced was naive CD8+ T cells from PBMCs. CDR3 sequence (DNA): TGCGCCAGCAGCCAGACAGGGGCCCCGAATCAGCCCCAGCATTTT. Its translation: CASSQTGAPNQPQHF.